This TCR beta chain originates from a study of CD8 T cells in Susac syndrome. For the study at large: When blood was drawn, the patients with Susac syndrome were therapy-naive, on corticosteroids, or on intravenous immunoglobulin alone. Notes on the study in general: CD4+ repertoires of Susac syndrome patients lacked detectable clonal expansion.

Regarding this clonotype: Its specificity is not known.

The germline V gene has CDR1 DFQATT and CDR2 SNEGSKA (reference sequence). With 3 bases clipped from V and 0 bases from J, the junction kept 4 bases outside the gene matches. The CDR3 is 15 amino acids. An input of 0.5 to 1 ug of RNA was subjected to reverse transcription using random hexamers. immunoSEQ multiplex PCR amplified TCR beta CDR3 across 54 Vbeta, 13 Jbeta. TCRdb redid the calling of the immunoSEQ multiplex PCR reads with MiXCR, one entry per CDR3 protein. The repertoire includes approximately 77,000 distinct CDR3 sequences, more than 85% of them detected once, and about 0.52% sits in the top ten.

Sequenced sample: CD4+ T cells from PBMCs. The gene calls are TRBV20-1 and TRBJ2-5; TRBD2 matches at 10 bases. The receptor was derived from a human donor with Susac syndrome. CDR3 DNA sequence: TGCAGTGCTAGTGGCCTAGCGGGGGACCAAGAGACCCAGTACTTC. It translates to CSASGLAGDQETQYF.